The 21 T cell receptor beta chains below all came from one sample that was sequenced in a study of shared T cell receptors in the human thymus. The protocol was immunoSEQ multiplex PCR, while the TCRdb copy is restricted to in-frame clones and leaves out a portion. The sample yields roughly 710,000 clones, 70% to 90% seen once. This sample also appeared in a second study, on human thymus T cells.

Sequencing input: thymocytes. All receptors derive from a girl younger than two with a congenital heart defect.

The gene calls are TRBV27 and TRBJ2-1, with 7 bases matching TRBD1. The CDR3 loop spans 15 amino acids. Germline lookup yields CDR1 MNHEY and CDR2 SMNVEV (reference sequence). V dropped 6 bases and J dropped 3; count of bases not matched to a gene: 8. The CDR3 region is CASSLTGTDYNEQFF. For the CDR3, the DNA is TGTGCCAGCAGCCTTACCGGGACAGACTACAATGAGCAGTTCTTC.

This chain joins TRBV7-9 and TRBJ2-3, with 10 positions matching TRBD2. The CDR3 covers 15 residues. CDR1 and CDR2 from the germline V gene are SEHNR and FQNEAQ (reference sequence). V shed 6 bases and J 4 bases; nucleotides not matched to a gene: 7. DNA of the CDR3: TGTGCCAGCAGTTCTAGTAGCGGGGGGCCAGATACGCAGTATTTT. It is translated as CASSSSSGGPDTQYF. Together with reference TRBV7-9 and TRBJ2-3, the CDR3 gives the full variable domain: DTGVSQNPRHKITKRGQNVTFRCDPISEHNRLYWYRQTLGQGPEFLTYFQNEAQLEKSRLLSDRFSAERPKGSFSTLEIQRTEQGDSAMYLCASSSSSGGPDTQYFGPGTRLTVL.

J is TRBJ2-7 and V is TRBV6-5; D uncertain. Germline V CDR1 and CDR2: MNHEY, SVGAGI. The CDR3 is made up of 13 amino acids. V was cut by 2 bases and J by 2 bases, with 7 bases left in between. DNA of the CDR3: TGTGCCAGCAGTTACCACAGTCCCTACGAGCAGTACTTC. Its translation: CASSYHSPYEQYF.

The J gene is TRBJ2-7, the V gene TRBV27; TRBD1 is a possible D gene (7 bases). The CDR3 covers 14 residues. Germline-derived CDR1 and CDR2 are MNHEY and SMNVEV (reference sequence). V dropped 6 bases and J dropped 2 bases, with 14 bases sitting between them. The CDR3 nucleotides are TGTGCCAGCAGGCCCGGGGGACAGCCCTACGAGCAGTACTTC. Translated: CASRPGGQPYEQYF.

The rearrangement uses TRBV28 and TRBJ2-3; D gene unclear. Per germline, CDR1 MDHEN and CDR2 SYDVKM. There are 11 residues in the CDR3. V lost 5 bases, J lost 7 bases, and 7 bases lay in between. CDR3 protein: CASSRQNTQYF. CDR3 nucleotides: TGTGCCAGCAGTAGACAAAATACGCAGTATTTT. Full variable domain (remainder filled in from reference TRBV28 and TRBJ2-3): DVKVTQSSRYLVKRTGEKVFLECVQDMDHENMFWYRQDPGLGLRLIYFSYDVKMKEKGDIPEGYSVSREKKERFSLILESASTNQTSMYLCASSRQNTQYFGPGTRLTVL.

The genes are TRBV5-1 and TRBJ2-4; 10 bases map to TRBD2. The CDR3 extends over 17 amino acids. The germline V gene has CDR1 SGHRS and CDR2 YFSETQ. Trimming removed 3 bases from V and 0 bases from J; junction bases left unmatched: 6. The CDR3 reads CASSYLSGGKAKNIQYF. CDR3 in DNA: TGCGCCAGCAGCTACCTTAGCGGGGGGAAAGCCAAAAACATTCAGTACTTC.

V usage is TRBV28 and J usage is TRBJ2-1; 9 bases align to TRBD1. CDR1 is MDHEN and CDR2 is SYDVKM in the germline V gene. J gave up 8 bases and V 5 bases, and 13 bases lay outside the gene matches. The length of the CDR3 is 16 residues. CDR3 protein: CASSRLRGQGRHEQFF. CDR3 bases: TGTGCCAGCAGTCGCCTTAGGGGACAGGGAAGACATGAGCAGTTCTTC.

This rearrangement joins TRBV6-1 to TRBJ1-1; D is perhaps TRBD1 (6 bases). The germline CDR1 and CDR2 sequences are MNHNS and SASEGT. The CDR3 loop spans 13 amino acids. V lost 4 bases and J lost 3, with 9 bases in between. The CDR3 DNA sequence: TGTGCCAGCAGTGCACAGGGAGACACTGAAGCTTTCTTT. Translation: CASSAQGDTEAFF.

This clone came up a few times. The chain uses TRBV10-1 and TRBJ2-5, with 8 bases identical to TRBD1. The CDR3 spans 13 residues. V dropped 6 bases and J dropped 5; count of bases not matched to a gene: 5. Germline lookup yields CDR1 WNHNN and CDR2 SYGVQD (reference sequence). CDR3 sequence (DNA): TGCGCCAGCAGAAACAGGGGGAGGGAGACCCAGTACTTC. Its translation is CASRNRGRETQYF.

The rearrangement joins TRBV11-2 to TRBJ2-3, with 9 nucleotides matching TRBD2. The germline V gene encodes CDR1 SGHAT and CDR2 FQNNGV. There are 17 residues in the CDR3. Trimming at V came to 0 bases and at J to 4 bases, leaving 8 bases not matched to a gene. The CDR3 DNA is TGTGCCAGCAGCTTAGATCCTAGCGGGGCCGCCGCAGATACGCAGTATTTT. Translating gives CASSLDPSGAAADTQYF.

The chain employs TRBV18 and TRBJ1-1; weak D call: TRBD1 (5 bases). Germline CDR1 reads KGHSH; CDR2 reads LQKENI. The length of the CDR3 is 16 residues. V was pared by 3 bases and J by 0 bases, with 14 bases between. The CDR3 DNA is TGTGCCAGCTCACCGGGGAGGGGAGTTCTGAACACTGAAGCTTTCTTT. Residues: CASSPGRGVLNTEAFF.

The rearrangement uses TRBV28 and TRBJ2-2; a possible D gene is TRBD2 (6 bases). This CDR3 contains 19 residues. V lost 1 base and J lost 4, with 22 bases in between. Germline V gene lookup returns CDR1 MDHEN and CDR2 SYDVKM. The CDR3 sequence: CASSLSRGPTPLSTGELFF. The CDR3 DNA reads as TGTGCCAGCAGTTTATCGCGGGGCCCCACACCATTAAGCACCGGGGAGCTGTTTTTT.

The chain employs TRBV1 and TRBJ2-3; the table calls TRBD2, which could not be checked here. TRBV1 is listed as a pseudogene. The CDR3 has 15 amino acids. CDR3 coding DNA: TGCACCAGCAGCCAAGAGGCACGGGTCACAGATACGCAGTATTTT. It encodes CTSSQEARVTDTQYF.

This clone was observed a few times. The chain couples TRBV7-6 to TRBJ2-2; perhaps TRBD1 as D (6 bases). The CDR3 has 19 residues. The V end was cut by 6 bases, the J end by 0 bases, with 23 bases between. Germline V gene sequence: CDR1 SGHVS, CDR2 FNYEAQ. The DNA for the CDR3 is TGTGCCAGCAGACCTACGACAGGCTGTAGGGATTCGAACACCGGGGAGCTGTTTTTT. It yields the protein CASRPTTGCRDSNTGELFF.

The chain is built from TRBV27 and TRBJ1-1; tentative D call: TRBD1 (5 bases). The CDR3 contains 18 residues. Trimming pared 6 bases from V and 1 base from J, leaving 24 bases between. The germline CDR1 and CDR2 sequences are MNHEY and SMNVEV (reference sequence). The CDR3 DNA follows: TGTGCCAGCAGGGGGTCAGGGTATAGGTATGGTGGGAACACTGAAGCTTTCTTT. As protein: CASRGSGYRYGGNTEAFF.

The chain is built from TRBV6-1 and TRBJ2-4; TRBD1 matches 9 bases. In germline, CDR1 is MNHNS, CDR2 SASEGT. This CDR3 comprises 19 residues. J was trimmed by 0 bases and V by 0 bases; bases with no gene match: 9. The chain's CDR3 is CASSEADKTGGRAKNIQYF. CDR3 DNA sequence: TGTGCCAGCAGTGAAGCCGACAAAACAGGGGGCCGAGCCAAAAACATTCAGTACTTC.

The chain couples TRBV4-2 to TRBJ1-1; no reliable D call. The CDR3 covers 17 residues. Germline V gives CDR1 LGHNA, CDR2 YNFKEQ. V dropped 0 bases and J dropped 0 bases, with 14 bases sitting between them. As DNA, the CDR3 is TGTGCCAGCAGCCAAGAGGTGAAAGACACCGTGAACACTGAAGCTTTCTTT. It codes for CASSQEVKDTVNTEAFF.

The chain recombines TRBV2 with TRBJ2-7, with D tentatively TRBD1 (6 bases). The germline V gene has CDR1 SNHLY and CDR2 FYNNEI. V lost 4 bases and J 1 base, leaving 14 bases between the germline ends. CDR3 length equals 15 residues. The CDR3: CASSGWTATSYEQYF. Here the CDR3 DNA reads TGTGCCAGCAGTGGATGGACAGCTACATCCTACGAGCAGTACTTC.

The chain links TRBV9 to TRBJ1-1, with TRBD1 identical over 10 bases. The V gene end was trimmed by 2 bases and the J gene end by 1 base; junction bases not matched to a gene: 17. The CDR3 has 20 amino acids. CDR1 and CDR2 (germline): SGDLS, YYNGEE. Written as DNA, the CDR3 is TGTGCCAGCAGCGTCGTAGACAGACAGGGGGCGGGGGAACCGAACACTGAAGCTTTCTTT. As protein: CASSVVDRQGAGEPNTEAFF.

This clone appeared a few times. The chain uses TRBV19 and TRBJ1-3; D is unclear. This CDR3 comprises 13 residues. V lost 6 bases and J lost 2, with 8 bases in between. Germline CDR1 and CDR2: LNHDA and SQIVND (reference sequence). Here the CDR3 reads CASSGEPGNTIYF. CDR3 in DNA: TGTGCCAGTAGCGGGGAGCCTGGAAACACCATATATTTT. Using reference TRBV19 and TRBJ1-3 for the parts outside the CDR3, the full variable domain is DGGITQSPKYLFRKEGQNVTLSCEQNLNHDAMYWYRQDPGQGLRLIYYSQIVNDFQKGDIAEGYSVSREKKESFPLTVTSAQKNPTAFYLCASSGEPGNTIYFGEGSWLTVV.

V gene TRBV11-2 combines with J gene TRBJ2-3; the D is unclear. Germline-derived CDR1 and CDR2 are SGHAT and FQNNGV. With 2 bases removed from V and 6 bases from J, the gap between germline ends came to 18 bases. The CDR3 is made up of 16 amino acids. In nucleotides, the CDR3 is TGTGCCAGCAGCTTATCCCAGGCCGCCGATCGGGATACGCAGTATTTT. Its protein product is CASSLSQAADRDTQYF.